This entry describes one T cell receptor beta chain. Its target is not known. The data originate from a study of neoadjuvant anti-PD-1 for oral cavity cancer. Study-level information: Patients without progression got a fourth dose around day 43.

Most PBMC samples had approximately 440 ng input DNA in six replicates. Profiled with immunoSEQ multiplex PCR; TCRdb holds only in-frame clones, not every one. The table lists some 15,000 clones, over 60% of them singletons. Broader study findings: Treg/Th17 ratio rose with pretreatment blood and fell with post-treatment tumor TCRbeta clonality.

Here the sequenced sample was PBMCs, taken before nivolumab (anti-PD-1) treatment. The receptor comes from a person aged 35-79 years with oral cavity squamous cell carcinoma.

The DNA for the CDR3 is TGTGCCAGTAGTATTACAGTGGGCCATGGCTACACCTTC. Translation: CASSITVGHGYTF. The chain links TRBV19 to TRBJ1-2, with unresolved D. V shed 3 bases and J shed 6 bases, with 11 bases lying between them. The CDR3 extends over 13 amino acids. Germline CDR1 reads LNHDA; CDR2 reads SQIVND (reference sequence). The variable domain in full, with the rest retrieved from reference TRBV19 and TRBJ1-2, is DGGITQSPKYLFRKEGQNVTLSCEQNLNHDAMYWYRQDPGQGLRLIYYSQIVNDFQKGDIAEGYSVSREKKESFPLTVTSAQKNPTAFYLCASSITVGHGYTFGSGTRLTVV.